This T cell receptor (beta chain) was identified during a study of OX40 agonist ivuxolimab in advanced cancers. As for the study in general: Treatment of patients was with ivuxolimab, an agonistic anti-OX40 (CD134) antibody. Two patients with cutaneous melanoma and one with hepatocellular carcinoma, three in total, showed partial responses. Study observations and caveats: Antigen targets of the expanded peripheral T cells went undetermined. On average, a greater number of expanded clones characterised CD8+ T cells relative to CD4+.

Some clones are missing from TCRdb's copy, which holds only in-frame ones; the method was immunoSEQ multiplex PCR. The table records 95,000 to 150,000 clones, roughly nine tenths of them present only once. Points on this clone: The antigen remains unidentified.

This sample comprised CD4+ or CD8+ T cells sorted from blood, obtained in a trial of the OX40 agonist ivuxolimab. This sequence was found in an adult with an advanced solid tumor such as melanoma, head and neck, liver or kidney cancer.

The CDR3 loop is CASSIAGANVLTF. For the CDR3, the DNA is TGTGCCAGTAGTATAGCTGGGGCCAACGTCCTGACTTTC. This chain uses TRBV19 with TRBJ2-6; the D is unclear. The CDR3 runs to 13 residues. CDR1 and CDR2 from the germline V gene are LNHDA and SQIVND (reference sequence). Trimming cost V 1 base and J 2 bases, with 0 bases left between them.